Sequencing of this T cell receptor beta chain was carried out in a study of vaccination effects on CD4 cells after COVID-19. Germline CDR1 reads SEHNR; CDR2 reads FQNEAQ (reference sequence). The germline V and J ends were trimmed by 4 bases and 0 bases, with 12 bases remaining between them. The CDR3 has 16 residues. To note about this clone: Antigen: not known.

The assay was immunoSEQ multiplex PCR, and TCRdb's table has in-frame clones only and misses some. The table has 30,000 to 35,000 clones, 70% to 75% seen once. Isolation of CD4+ T cells took place after approximately 10 days of culture. Two-dose vaccination with either BNT162b2 or mRNA-1273 was given to the participants. The material was CD4+ T cells from PBMCs cultured without peptide, obtained after COVID-19 vaccination. The sequence came from a human donor who received a COVID-19 vaccine. The V and J genes are TRBV7-9 and TRBJ2-2; no reliable D call. Written as DNA, the CDR3 is TGTGCCAGCAGCTCCCGCCGTGGGTCGAACACCGGGGAGCTGTTTTTT. As protein: CASSSRRGSNTGELFF.